This T cell receptor beta chain was sequenced for a study of vaccination and CD4 T cells after COVID-19. In the study overall: Convalescent patients gave post-COVID blood a median roughly 96 days post-diagnosis, range 35 to 161.

Sequenced with the Oncomine TCR Beta short-read assay was DNA taken from cultured CD4+ T cells. TCRdb called the PCR reads again in MiXCR, with one record for every CDR3 protein. Of some 16,000 distinct CDR3 sequences listed, roughly half were seen once; the top ten hold around 16%. Indicated time point: late sampling 161 to 241 days after vaccination in a few convalescent patients. Treatment specified: approximately nine-day PBMC culture with coronavirus spike peptide pools or control peptides (ViraFEST assay). Half-medium replacement with fresh IL-2 medium took place on days 3 and 7. In the case of this clonotype: Its target is unknown.

V dropped 2 bases and J dropped 4; count of bases not matched to a gene: 5. This CDR3 has 15 residues. CDR1 is SEHNR and CDR2 is FQNEAQ in the germline V gene (reference sequence). The V call is TRBV7-9, the J call TRBJ2-5, with 9 bases aligning to TRBD1. The clonotype was recovered from a human donor who had recovered from COVID-19. Sequencing was performed on CD4+ T cells from blood, cultured in vitro, taken about 7 months after SARS-CoV-2 vaccination. The CDR3 region is CASSLTGGASETQYF. The CDR3 nucleotides are TGTGCCAGCAGCTTAACAGGGGGCGCGTCAGAGACCCAGTACTTC.